This is a list of T cell receptor beta chains from one sample in a study of T-cell reconstitution after alpha-beta-depleted transplantation in children. TCRdb re-analysed the PCR reads in MiXCR, keeping a single row per CDR3 protein. The data contain about 410,000 distinct CDR3 sequences, around 21% of them singletons. This sample comprised PBMCs from the stem cell graft donor, obtained from the stem cell graft. These receptors came from a human donor who donated a stem cell graft to a child with acute myeloid leukemia. The CDR3 runs from the conserved cysteine through the conserved F or W. A D gene is named only where the DNA matches it firmly. Some rows have no size entry. The others give once, few or many, or a class for an expanded clone.

abundance,d_gene,v_gene,j_gene,CDR3aa,CDR3nt
NA,TRBD2,TRBV7-2,TRBJ2-1,CASSPNRLALNEQFF,TGTGCCAGCAGCCCCAATAGACTAGCGTTAAATGAGCAGTTCTTC
many,TRBD1,TRBV7-2,TRBJ1-5,CASSRGQNQPQHF,TGTGCCAGCAGCAGGGGACAGAATCAGCCCCAGCATTTT
NA,NA,TRBV5-1,TRBJ2-7,CASSPDREVGEQYF,TGCGCCAGCAGCCCTGACAGGGAGGTGGGAGAGCAGTACTTC
many,TRBD1,TRBV12-3/TRBV12-4,TRBJ1-3,CASRPTGAGNTIYF,TGTGCCAGCAGGCCCACAGGGGCTGGAAACACCATATATTTT
NA,NA,TRBV12-3/TRBV12-4,TRBJ1-1,CASSQTEAFF,TGTGCCAGCAGTCAAACTGAAGCTTTCTTT
few,TRBD2,TRBV4-2,TRBJ2-1,CASSQDPRSGRPGNEQFF,TGTGCCAGCAGCCAAGATCCCCGTAGCGGGAGGCCGGGGAATGAGCAGTTCTTC
few,TRBD1,TRBV29-1,TRBJ2-1,CSVEEAATGLYYNEQFF,TGCAGCGTTGAAGAGGCCGCGACAGGGCTGTATTACAATGAGCAGTTCTTC
NA,NA,TRBV2,TRBJ1-2,CASRGGIRDGYTF,TGTGCCAGTCGAGGGGGTATTCGGGATGGCTACACCTTC
many,NA,TRBV20-1,TRBJ2-7,CSATGPSYEQYF,TGCAGTGCCACAGGCCCCTCCTACGAGCAGTACTTC
few,NA,TRBV7-9,TRBJ1-4,CASSQDSNEKLFF,TGTGCCAGCAGCCAAGACAGCAATGAAAAACTGTTTTTT
many,TRBD2,TRBV11-2,TRBJ2-3,CASSLDLAGTTDTQYF,TGTGCCAGCAGCTTAGACCTAGCGGGTACTACAGATACGCAGTATTTT
NA,TRBD1,TRBV10-3,TRBJ1-1,CAINSPGQGARNTEAFF,TGTGCCATCAATTCCCCGGGACAGGGGGCAAGGAACACTGAAGCTTTCTTT
few,TRBD2,TRBV10-3,TRBJ2-7,CAISDPGLAGALSYEQYF,TGTGCCATCAGTGATCCGGGACTAGCGGGAGCCCTCTCCTACGAGCAGTACTTC
NA,NA,TRBV20-1,TRBJ1-5,CSARVGDQPQHF,TGCAGTGCTAGAGTGGGCGATCAGCCCCAGCATTTT
NA,TRBD2,TRBV24-1,TRBJ2-3,CATSSSGSTDTQYF,TGTGCTACTTCCTCTAGCGGGAGCACAGATACGCAGTATTTT